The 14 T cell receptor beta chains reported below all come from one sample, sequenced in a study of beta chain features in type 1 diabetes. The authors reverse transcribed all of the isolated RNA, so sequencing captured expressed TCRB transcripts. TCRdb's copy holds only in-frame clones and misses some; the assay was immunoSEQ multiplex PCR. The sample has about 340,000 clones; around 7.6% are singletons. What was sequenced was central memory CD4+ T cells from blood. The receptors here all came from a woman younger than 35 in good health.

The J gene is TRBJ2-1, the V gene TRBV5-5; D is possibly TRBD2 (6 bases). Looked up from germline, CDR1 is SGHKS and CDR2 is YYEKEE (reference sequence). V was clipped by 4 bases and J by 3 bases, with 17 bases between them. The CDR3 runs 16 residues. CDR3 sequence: CASSRGMAGVYNEQFF. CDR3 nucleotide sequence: TGTGCCAGCAGCCGCGGGATGGCAGGTGTCTACAATGAGCAGTTCTTC.

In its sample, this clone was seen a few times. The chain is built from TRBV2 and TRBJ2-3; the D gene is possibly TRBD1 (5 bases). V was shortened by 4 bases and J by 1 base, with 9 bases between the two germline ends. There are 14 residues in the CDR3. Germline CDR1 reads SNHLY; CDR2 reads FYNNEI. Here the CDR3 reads CASSARVRTDTQYF. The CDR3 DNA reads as TGTGCCAGCAGTGCCAGGGTCCGCACAGATACGCAGTATTTT.

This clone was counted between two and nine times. The CDR3 DNA follows: TGTGCCAGCAGGGATAGCGGGAGCAAGGACACCGGGGAGCTGTTTTTT. This translates into CASRDSGSKDTGELFF. This rearrangement joins TRBV2 to TRBJ2-2; 9 bases match TRBD2. The germline CDR1 and CDR2 sequences are SNHLY and FYNNEI. The ends lost 6 bases at V and 3 bases at J; junction bases unmatched: 8. This CDR3 comprises 16 residues. Combining the CDR3 with reference TRBV2 and TRBJ2-2 gives the whole variable domain EPEVTQTPSHQVTQMGQEVILRCVPISNHLYFYWYRQILGQKVEFLVSFYNNEISEKSEIFDDQFSVERPDGSNFTLKIRSTKLEDSAMYFCASRDSGSKDTGELFFGEGSRLTVL.

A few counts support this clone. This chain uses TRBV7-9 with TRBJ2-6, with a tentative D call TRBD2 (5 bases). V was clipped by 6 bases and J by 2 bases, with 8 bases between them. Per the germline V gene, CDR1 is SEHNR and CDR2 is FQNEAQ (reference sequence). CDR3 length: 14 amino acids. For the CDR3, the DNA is TGTGCCAGCAGTCAGAGGGCTGGGGCCAACGTCCTGACTTTC. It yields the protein CASSQRAGANVLTF. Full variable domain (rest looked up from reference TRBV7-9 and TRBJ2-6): DTGVSQNPRHKITKRGQNVTFRCDPISEHNRLYWYRQTLGQGPEFLTYFQNEAQLEKSRLLSDRFSAERPKGSFSTLEIQRTEQGDSAMYLCASSQRAGANVLTFGAGSRLTVL.

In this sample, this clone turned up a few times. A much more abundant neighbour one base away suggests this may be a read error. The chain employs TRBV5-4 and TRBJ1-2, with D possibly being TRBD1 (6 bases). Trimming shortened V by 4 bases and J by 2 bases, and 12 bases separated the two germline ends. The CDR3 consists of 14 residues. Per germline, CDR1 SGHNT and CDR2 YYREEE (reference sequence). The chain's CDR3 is CASSPGQPNYGYTF. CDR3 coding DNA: TGTGCCAGCAGCCCAGGACAGCCCAACTATGGCTACACCTTC.

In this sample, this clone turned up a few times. The CDR3 loop is CASSLGLQGANYGYTF. The CDR3 DNA sequence: TGTGCCAGCAGCTTGGGGCTACAGGGTGCGAACTATGGCTACACCTTC. The genes are TRBV5-6 and TRBJ1-2, with D possibly TRBD1 on 6 matching bases. V was clipped by 0 bases and J by 2 bases, with 14 bases between them. The CDR3 loop spans 16 amino acids. CDR1 SGHDT and CDR2 YYEEEE come from the germline V gene. The full variable domain, completed using reference TRBV5-6 and TRBJ1-2, is DAGVTQSPTHLIKTRGQQVTLRCSPKSGHDTVSWYQQALGQGPQFIFQYYEEEERQRGNFPDRFSGHQFPNYSSELNVNALLLGDSALYLCASSLGLQGANYGYTFGSGTRLTVV.

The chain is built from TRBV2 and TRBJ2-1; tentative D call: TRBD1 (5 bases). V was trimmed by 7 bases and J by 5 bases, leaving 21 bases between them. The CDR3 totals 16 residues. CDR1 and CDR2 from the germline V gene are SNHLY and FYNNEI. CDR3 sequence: CASTFIVTVLHNEQFF. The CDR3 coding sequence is TGTGCCAGCACGTTTATCGTGACAGTACTACACAATGAGCAGTTCTTC.

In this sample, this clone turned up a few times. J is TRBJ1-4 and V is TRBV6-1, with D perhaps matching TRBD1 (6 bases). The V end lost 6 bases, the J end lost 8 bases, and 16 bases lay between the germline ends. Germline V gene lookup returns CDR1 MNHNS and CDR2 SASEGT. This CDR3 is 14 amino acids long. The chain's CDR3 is CASSLSGVEEKLFF. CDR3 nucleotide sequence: TGTGCCAGCAGCTTGTCAGGGGTGGAGGAAAAACTGTTTTTT.

The CDR3 DNA sequence: TGTGCCAGCAGTTTAAGTCCGGTAACGGGCAATCAGCCCCAGCATTTT. This encodes CASSLSPVTGNQPQHF. The J gene is TRBJ1-5, the V gene TRBV27; D ambiguous. The germline gives CDR1 MNHEY, CDR2 SMNVEV (reference sequence). V lost 2 bases, J lost 2 bases, and 13 bases lay in between. The CDR3 extends over 16 amino acids.

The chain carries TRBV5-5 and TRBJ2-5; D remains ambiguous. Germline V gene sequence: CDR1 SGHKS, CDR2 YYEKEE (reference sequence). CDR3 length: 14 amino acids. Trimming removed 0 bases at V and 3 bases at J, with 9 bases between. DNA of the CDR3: TGTGCCAGCAGCTTGGGACACTCCAAAGAGACCCAGTACTTC. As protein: CASSLGHSKETQYF.

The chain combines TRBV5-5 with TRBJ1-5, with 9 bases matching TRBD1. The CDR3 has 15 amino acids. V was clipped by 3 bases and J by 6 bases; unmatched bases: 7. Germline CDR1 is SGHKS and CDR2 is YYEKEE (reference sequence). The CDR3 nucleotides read TGTGCCAGCAGCTCATGGACAGGGGAAGGTCAGCCCCAGCATTTT. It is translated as CASSSWTGEGQPQHF.

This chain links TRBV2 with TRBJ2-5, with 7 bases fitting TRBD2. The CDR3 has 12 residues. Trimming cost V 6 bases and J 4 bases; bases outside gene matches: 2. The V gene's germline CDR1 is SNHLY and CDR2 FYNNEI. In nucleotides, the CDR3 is TGTGCCAGCAGAGCGGGACGAGAGACCCAGTACTTC. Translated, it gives CASRAGRETQYF.

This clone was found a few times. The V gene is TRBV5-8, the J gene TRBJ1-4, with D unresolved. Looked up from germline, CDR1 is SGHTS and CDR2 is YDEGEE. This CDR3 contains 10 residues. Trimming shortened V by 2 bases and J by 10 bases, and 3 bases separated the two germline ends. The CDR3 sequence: CASSLRKLFF. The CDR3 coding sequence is TGTGCCAGCAGCTTAAGAAAACTGTTTTTT.

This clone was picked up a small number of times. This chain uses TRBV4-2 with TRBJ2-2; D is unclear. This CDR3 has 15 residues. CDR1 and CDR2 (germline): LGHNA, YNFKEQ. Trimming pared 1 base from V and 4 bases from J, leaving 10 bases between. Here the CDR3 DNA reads TGTGCCAGCAGCCAAGCAGGTGCGAGCACCGGGGAGCTGTTTTTT. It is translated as CASSQAGASTGELFF.